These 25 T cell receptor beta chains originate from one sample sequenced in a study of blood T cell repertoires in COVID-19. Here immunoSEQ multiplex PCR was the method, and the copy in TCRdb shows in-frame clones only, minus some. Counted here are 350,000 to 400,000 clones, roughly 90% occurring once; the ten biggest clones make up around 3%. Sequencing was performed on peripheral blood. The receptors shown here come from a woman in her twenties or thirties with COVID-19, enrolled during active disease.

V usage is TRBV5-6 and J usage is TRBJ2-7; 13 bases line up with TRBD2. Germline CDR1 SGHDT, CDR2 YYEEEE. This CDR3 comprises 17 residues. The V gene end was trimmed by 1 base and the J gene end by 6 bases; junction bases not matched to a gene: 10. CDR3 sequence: CASSLWEPGLAGAEQYV. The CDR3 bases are TGTGCCAGCAGCTTGTGGGAGCCAGGACTAGCGGGAGCCGAGCAGTACGTC.

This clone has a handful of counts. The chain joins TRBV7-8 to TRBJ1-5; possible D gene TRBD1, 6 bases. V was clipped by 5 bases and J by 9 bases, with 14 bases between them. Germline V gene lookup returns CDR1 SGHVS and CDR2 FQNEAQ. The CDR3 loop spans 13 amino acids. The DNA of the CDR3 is TGTGCCAGCAGCCCTACAGGGAATTCGCCCCAGCATTTT. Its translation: CASSPTGNSPQHF.

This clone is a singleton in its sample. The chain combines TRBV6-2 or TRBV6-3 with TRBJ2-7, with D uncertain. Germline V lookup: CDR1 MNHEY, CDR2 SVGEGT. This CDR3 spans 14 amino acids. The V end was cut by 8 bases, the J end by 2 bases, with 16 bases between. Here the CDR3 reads CASCPVEHAYEQYF. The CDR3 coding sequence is TGTGCCAGCTGCCCTGTTGAGCATGCCTACGAGCAGTACTTC.

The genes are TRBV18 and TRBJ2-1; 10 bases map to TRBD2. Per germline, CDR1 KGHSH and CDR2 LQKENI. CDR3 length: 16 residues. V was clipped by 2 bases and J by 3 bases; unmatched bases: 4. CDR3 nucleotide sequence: TGTGCCAGCTCACCAAGGGGACTAGCGTACTACAATGAGCAGTTCTTC. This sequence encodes CASSPRGLAYYNEQFF.

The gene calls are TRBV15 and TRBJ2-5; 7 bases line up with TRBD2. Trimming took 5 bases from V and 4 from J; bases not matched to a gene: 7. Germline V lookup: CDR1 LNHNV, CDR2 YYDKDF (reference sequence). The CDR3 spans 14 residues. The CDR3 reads CATSPRGGGETQYF. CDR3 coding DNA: TGTGCCACCAGCCCGCGTGGGGGGGGAGAGACCCAGTACTTC.

CDR3 bases: TGTGCCAGCAGCCCACCTAGAAGGGAGTGGAATGAGCAGTTCTTC. It codes for CASSPPRREWNEQFF. The chain uses TRBV5-4 and TRBJ2-1; D is possibly TRBD2 (5 bases). Trimming took 4 bases from V and 7 from J, leaving 18 bases between them. CDR1 and CDR2 from the germline V gene are SGHNT and YYREEE (reference sequence). The CDR3 has 15 residues.

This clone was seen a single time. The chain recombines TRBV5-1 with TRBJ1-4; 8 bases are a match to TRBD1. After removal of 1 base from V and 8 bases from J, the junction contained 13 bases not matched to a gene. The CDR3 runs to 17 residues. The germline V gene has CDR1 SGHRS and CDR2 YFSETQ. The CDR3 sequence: CASSLLGQGSFTEKLFF. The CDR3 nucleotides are TGCGCCAGCAGCTTGCTCGGACAGGGCTCTTTCACCGAAAAACTGTTTTTT.

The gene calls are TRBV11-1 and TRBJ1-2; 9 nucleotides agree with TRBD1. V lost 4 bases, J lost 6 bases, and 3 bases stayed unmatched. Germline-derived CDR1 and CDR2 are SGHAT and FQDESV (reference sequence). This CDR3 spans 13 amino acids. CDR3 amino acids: CASSWTGVDGYTF. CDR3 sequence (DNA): TGTGCCAGCAGCTGGACAGGGGTAGATGGCTACACCTTC.

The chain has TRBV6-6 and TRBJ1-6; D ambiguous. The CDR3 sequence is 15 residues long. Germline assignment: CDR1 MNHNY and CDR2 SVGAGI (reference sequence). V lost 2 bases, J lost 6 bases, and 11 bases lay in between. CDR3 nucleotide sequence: TGTGCCAGCAGTTACGCCGGGGAGGGTAATTCACCCCTCCACTTT. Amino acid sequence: CASSYAGEGNSPLHF.

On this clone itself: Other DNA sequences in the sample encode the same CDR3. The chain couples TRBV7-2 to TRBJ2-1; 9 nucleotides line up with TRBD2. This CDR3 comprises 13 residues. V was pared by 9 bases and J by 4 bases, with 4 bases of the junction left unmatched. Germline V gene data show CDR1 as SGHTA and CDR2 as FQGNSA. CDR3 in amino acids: CASLLAGYNEQFF. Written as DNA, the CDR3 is TGTGCCAGTCTACTAGCGGGTTACAATGAGCAGTTCTTC.

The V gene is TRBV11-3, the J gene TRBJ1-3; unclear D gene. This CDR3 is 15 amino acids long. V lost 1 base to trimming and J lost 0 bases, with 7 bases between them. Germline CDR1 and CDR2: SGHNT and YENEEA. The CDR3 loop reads CASSLGQNSGNTIYF. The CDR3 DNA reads TGTGCCAGCAGCTTAGGGCAGAACTCTGGAAACACCATATATTTT.

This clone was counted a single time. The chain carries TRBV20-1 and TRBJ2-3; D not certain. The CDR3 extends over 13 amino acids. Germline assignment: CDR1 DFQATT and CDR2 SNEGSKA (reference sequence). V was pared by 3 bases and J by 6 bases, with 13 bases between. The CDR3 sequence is CSASLNTPDTQYF. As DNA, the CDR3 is TGCAGTGCTAGTCTGAACACCCCGGATACGCAGTATTTT.

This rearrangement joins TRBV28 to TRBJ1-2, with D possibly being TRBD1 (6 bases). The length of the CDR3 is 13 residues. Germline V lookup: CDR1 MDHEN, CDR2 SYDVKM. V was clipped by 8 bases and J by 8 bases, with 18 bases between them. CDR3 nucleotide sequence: TGTGCCAGCCGGGGGGTGGCCAGGGGCGGCTACACCTTC. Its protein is CASRGVARGGYTF.

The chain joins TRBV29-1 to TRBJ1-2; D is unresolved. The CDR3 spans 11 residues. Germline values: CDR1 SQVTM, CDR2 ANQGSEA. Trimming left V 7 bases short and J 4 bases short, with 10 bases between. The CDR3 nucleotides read TGCAGCGCTGGCGGTATCTATGGCTACACCTTC. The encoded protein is CSAGGIYGYTF.

The CDR3 sequence is CASSRLGLLNQPQHF. CDR3 in DNA: TGCGCCAGCAGCCGATTGGGACTCCTCAATCAGCCCCAGCATTTT. V gene TRBV4-1 combines with J gene TRBJ1-5; D might be TRBD1 (5 bases). Germline CDR1 MGHRA, CDR2 YSYEKL. Trimming shortened V by 4 bases and J by 3 bases, and 13 bases separated the two germline ends. The CDR3 has 15 residues.

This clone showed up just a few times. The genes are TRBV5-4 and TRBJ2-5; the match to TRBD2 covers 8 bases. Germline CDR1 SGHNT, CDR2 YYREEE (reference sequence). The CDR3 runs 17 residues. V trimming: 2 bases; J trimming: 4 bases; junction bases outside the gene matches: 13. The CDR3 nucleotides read TGTGCCAGCAGCTTTAGGGTTGGAGCGGGAGACCGAGAGACCCAGTACTTC. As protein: CASSFRVGAGDRETQYF.

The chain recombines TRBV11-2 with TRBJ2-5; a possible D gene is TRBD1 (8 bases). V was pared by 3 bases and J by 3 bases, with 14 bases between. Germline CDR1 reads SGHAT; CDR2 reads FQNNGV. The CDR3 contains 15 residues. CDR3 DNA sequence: TGTGCCAGCAGCTTGAACAGGGGGGGCGAAGAGACCCAGTACTTC. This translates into CASSLNRGGEETQYF.

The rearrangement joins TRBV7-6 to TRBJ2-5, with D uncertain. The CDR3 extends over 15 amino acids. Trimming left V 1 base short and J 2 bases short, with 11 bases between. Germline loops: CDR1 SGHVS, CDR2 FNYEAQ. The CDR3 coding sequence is TGTGCCAGCAGCTTAGGTTCTCCCCCTCAAGAGACCCAGTACTTC. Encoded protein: CASSLGSPPQETQYF.

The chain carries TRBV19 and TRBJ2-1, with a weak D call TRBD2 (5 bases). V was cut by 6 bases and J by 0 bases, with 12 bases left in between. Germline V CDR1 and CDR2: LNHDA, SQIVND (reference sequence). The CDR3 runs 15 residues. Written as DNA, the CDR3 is TGTGCCAGTAGGCCGGGGTGGGGCTCCTACAATGAGCAGTTCTTC. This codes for CASRPGWGSYNEQFF.

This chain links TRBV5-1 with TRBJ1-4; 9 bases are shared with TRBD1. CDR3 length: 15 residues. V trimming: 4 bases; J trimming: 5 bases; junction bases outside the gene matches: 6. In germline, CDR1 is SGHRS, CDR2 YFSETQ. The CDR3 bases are TGCGCCAGCAGCGGACCGACAGGGGGGAATGAAAAACTGTTTTTT. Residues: CASSGPTGGNEKLFF. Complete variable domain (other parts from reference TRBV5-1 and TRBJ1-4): KAGVTQTPRYLIKTRGQQVTLSCSPISGHRSVSWYQQTPGQGLQFLFEYFSETQRNKGNFPGRFSGRQFSNSRSEMNVSTLELGDSALYLCASSGPTGGNEKLFFGSGTQLSVL.

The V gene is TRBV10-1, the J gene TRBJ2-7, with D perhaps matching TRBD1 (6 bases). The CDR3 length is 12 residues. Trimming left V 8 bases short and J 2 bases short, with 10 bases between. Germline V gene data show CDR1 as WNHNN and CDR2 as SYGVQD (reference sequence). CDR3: CASADSTYEQYF. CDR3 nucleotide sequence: TGCGCCAGCGCGGACAGTACCTACGAGCAGTACTTC.

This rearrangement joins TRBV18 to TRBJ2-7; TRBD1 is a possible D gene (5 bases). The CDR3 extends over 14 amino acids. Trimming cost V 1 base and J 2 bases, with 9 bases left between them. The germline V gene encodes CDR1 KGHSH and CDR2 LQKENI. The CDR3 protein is CASSPQGRAYEQYF. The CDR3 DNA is TGTGCCAGCTCACCACAGGGGCGAGCCTACGAGCAGTACTTC.

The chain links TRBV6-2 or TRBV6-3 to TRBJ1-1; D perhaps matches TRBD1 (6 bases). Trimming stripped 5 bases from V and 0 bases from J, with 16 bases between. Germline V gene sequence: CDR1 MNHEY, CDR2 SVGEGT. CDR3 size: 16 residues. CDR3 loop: CASSKDREPMNTEAFF. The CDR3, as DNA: TGTGCCAGCAGTAAGGACAGAGAACCCATGAACACTGAAGCTTTCTTT.

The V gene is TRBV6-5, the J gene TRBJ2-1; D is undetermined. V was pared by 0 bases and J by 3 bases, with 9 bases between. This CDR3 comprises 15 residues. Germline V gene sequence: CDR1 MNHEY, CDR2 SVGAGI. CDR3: CASSYSPSDYNEQFF. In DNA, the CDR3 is TGTGCCAGCAGTTACTCGCCTAGTGACTACAATGAGCAGTTCTTC.

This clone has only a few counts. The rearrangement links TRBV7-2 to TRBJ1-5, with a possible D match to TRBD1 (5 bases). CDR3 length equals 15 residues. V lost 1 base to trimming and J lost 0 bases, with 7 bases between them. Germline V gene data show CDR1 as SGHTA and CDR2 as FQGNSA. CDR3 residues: CASSLVGDSNQPQHF. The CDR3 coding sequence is TGTGCCAGCAGCTTAGTAGGGGATAGCAATCAGCCCCAGCATTTT. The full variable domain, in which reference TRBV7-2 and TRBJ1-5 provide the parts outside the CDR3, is GAGVSQSPSNKVTEKGKDVELRCDPISGHTALYWYRQSLGQGLEFLIYFQGNSAPDKSGLPSDRFSAERTGGSVSTLTIQRTQQEDSAVYLCASSLVGDSNQPQHFGDGTRLSIL.